Following are 4 T cell receptor beta chains from one sample sequenced in a study of T cells in Graves' hyperthyroidism and ophthalmopathy. TCR beta CDR3 regions were amplified from RNA transcripts. The HTBI set primed first-round TCR CDR3 RT-PCR. TCRdb redid the calling of the multiplex PCR reads with MiXCR, one entry per CDR3 protein. The sample lists about 700,000 distinct CDR3 sequences, around 15% occurring once. Sequencing was done on a sample of blood. The source is a woman between 18 and 29 years old with Graves' hyperthyroidism.

This clonotype appeared many times. This rearrangement joins TRBV6-1 to TRBJ1-2; 7 bases align to TRBD1. The J segment lost 9 bases and the V segment lost 5 bases, leaving 15 bases of the junction unmatched. Looked up from germline, CDR1 is MNHNS and CDR2 is SASEGT. CDR3 length: 15 amino acids. CDR3 residues: CASSSRQGLSSSYTF. The CDR3, as DNA: TGTGCCAGCAGTTCCAGACAGGGCTTAAGTTCAAGCTACACCTTC.

At least ten counts were recorded for this clonotype. The chain employs TRBV27 and TRBJ2-3; 7 bases line up with TRBD1. Germline V lookup: CDR1 MNHEY, CDR2 SMNVEV (reference sequence). Germline trimming cut 2 bases from V and 2 bases from J; bases unmatched to any gene: 1. This CDR3 contains 14 residues. The CDR3 protein is CASSLDRVTDTQYF. CDR3 nucleotides: TGTGCCAGCAGTTTAGACAGGGTCACAGATACGCAGTATTTT.

This clonotype was recorded at least ten times. J is TRBJ2-3 and V is TRBV5-1; 13 bases are a match to TRBD2. The V and J ends lost 3 bases and 4 bases, in that order; junction bases with no gene match: 2. Germline CDR1 reads SGHRS; CDR2 reads YFSETQ. The CDR3 extends over 15 amino acids. CDR3 in DNA: TGCGCCAGCAGCTCCACTAGCGGGAGGGCAGATACGCAGTATTTT. Its translation: CASSSTSGRADTQYF.

This clonotype was detected ten times or more. The J gene is TRBJ2-2, the V gene TRBV7-3; D may be TRBD1 (6 bases). Looked up from germline, CDR1 is SGHTA and CDR2 is FQGTGA. V was cut by 6 bases and J by 1 base, with 15 bases left in between. The CDR3 spans 16 residues. This CDR3 is CASSRWGQLNTGELFF. The CDR3 bases are TGTGCCAGCAGTAGATGGGGACAACTGAACACCGGGGAGCTGTTTTTT.